This T cell receptor beta chain was captured by sequencing in a study of cytomegalovirus exposure and HLA in healthy donors. In the study overall: Unique TCR beta sequences numbering approximately 120 million came from 150 million to 200 million T cells in an earlier analysis. Study findings and constraints: Despite most TCR sequences being rare, some public TCRs occurred in many donors. Earlier findings revealed that most TCR beta V segments proved productive either about 87% or about 30% of the time. When analyzed later, the rates of TCR association showed variation by HLA locus, with DRB1 the most and HLA-C the fewest.

This CDR3 spans 13 amino acids. Germline CDR1 SNHLY, CDR2 FYNNEI. Trimming removed 4 bases at V and 4 bases at J, with 8 bases between. It was with 60 Vbeta and 13 Jbeta primers that the PCR ran. This table comes from immunoSEQ multiplex PCR, and its TCRdb copy is limited to in-frame clones, with some not included. The sample carries around 130,000 clones, less than 85% recorded once. On this clone: No antigen is known for it.

The chain links TRBV2 to TRBJ1-5, with D possibly TRBD1 on 5 matching bases. The sequence came from a man aged 35 to 55 in good health and CMV-seronegative. The source material was PBMCs. The CDR3 coding sequence is TGTGCCAGCAGTGGACAGACAAATCAGCCCCAGCATTTT. This encodes CASSGQTNQPQHF.